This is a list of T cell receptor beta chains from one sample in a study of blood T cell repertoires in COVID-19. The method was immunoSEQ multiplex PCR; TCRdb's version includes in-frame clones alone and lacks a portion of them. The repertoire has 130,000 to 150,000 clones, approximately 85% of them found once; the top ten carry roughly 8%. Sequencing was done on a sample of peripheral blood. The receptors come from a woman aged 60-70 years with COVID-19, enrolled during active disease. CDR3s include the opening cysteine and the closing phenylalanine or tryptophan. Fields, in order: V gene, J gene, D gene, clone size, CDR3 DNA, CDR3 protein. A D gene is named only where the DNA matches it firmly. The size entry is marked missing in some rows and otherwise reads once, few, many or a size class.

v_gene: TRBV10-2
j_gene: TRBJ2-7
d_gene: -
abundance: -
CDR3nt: TGCGCCAGCAGTAGGGGTGCTTACGAGCAGTACTTC
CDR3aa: CASSRGAYEQYF

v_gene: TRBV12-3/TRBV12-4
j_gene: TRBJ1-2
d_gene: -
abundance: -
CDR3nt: TGTGCCAGCAGTCTACAGGTACACTATGGCTACACCTTC
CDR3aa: CASSLQVHYGYTF

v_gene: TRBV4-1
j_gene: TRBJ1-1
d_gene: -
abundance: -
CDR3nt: TGCGCCAGCAGCCAAGGGTTTGAGGGAATCAACACTGAAGCTTTCTTT
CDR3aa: CASSQGFEGINTEAFF

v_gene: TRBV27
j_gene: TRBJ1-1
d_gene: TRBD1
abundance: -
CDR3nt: TGTGCCAGCAGTGCCCTACGACAGGGAAGGGGTTACACTGAAGCTTTCTTT
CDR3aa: CASSALRQGRGYTEAFF

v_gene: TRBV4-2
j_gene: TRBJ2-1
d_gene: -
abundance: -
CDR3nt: TGTGCCAGCAGCCATCCCGGAGGGAGAGGGGGGGGGAGCTACAATGAGCAGTTCTTC
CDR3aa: CASSHPGGRGGGSYNEQFF

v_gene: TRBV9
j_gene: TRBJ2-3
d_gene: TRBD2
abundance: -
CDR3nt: TGTGCCAGCAGTCCCGCAATAGGTAGCGGGGGGGCCTGGTTTCGGGTCACAGATACGCAGTATTTT
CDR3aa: CASSPAIGSGGAWFRVTDTQYF

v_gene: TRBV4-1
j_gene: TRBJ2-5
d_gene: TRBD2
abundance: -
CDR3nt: TGCGCCAGCAGCCAAGAGCCTAGCGGGGGGGAGACCCAGTACTTC
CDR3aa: CASSQEPSGGETQYF

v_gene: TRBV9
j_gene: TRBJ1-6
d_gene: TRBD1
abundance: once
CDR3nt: TGTGCCAGCAGCGTAGGGCCATCAGGGGGCGAATTGGGTTCACCCCTCCACTTT
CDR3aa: CASSVGPSGGELGSPLHF

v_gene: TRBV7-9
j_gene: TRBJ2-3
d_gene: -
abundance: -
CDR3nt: TGTGCCAGCAGCTTAGGACAGGACAGCACAGATACGCAGTATTTT
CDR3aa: CASSLGQDSTDTQYF

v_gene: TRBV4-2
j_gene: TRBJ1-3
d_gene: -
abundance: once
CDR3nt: TGTGCCAGCAGCCAAGCCCTCCAGACTGGAAACACCATATATTTT
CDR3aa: CASSQALQTGNTIYF

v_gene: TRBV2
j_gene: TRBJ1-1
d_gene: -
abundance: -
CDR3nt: TGTGCCAGCAACGAACAGGGTCAGCACACTGAAGCTTTCTTT
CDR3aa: CASNEQGQHTEAFF

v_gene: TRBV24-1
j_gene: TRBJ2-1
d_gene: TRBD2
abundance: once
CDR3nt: TGTGCCACCAGTGGACTAGCGGGGGCCTCCTACAATGAGCAGTTCTTC
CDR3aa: CATSGLAGASYNEQFF

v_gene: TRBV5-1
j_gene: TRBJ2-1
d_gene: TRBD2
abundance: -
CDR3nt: TGCGCCAGCAGCGCTACTAGCGGGGGATACAATGAGCAGTTCTTC
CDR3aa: CASSATSGGYNEQFF

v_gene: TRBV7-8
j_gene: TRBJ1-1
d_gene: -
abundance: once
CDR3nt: TGTGCCAGCAGCTTAGCGCTTCAGGGTCCCACTGAAGCTTTCTTT
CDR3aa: CASSLALQGPTEAFF

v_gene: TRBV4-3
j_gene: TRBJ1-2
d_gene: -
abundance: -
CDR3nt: TGCGCCAGCAACCGAGAACGGGGGGACTATGGCTACACCTTC
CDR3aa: CASNRERGDYGYTF

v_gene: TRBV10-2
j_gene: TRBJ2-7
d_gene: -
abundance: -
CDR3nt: TGCGCCAGCAGTGAGTCAGGGGAGGAGTACGAGCAGTACTTC
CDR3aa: CASSESGEEYEQYF

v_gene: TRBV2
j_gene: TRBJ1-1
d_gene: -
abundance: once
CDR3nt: TGTGCCAGCAGTGAACGCAGGGTTAGTGAAGCTTTCTTT
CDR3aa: CASSERRVSEAFF

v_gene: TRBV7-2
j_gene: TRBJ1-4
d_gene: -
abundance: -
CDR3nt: TGTGCCAGCAGCTTAGAAGGGGCTAATGAAAAACTGTTTTTT
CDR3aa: CASSLEGANEKLFF

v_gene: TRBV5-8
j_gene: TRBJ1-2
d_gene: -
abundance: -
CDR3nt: TGTGCCAGCAGCTTGGTATGGCCCCCCTATGGCTACACCTTC
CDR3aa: CASSLVWPPYGYTF

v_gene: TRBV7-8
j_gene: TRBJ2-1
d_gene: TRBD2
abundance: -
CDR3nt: TGTGCCAGCAGCCCGCGGGGGGGCTTCTACAATGAGCAGTTCTTC
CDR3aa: CASSPRGGFYNEQFF

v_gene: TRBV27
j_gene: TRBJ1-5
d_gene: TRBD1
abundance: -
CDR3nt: TGTGCCAGCAGCCCTAAAAGGGGGCGTCAGCCCCAGCATTTT
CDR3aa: CASSPKRGRQPQHF

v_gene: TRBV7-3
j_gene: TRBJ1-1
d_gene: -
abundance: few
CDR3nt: TGTGCCAGCAGCTTCCGGACAGACGGATCTGAAGCTTTCTTT
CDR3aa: CASSFRTDGSEAFF

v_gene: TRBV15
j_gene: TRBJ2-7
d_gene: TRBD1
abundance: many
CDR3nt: TGTGCCACCAGCAGGTCTAGGACAGGGGTAAGGGAGCAGTACTTC
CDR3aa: CATSRSRTGVREQYF

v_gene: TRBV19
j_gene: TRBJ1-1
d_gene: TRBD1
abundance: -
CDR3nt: TGTGCCAGTAGTATGTTCGGACAGGGGGACACTGAAGCTTTCTTT
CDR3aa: CASSMFGQGDTEAFF

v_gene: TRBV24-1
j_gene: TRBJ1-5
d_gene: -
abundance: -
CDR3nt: TGTGCCACCAGTGATTCACAGGGAAGCAATCAGCCCCAGCATTTT
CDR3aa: CATSDSQGSNQPQHF

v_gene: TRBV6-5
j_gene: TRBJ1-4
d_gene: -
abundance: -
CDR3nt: TGTGCCAGCAGTTACTCAGGGGCGTTGAGTGAAAAACTGTTTTTT
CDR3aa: CASSYSGALSEKLFF

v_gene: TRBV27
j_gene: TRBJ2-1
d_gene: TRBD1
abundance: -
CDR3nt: TGTGCCAGCAGCCGGGACAGGGCTTACAATGAGCAGTTCTTC
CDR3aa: CASSRDRAYNEQFF

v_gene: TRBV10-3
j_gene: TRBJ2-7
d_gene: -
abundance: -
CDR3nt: TGTGCCATCAAGTCGGACAGAATCCACGAGCAGTACTTC
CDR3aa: CAIKSDRIHEQYF